This is a list of T cell receptor beta chains from one sample in a study of PD-1 blockade in classical Hodgkin lymphoma. TCRdb's copy holds only in-frame clones and misses some; the assay was immunoSEQ multiplex PCR. Among about 17,000 clones listed, roughly 65% were seen once. The sample consisted of peripheral blood mononuclear cells (PBMCs), taken before the fourth cycle of nivolumab. The receptors were sampled from a human donor with classical Hodgkin lymphoma. The CDR3 runs from the conserved cysteine through the conserved F or W. D genes are given only for firm matches. Clone size, where shown, is once, few, many, or a class for clones that have expanded.

d_gene,v_gene,j_gene,abundance,CDR3nt,CDR3aa
-,TRBV11-2,TRBJ1-5,-,TGTGCCAGCAGCCCCGGGGCAGGGGTCAGTAGCAATCAGCCCCAGCATTTT,CASSPGAGVSSNQPQHF
TRBD1,TRBV9,TRBJ1-4,-,TGTGCCAGCAGCTCCCGGGACAGGGGAAATGAAAAACTGTTTTTT,CASSSRDRGNEKLFF
-,TRBV29-1,TRBJ1-2,-,TGCAGCGTTGAAAGGCCCAGTAATGGTGGCTACACCTTC,CSVERPSNGGYTF
-,TRBV7-3,TRBJ2-5,few,TGTGCCAGCAGCATGGGACAAGGGGAGACCCAGTACTTC,CASSMGQGETQYF
-,TRBV6-6,TRBJ1-5,-,TGTGCCAGCTCTCCCCTGAGAGGGGTAAATCAGCCCCAGCATTTT,CASSPLRGVNQPQHF
-,TRBV28,TRBJ2-7,-,TGTGCCAGCGACTCACGGGAGCGGAGAGTGCCGCAGTACTTC,CASDSRERRVPQYF
TRBD2,TRBV10-3,TRBJ2-1,-,TGTGCCATCAGGACGACTAGCGGGAGCGATGAGCAGTTCTTC,CAIRTTSGSDEQFF
TRBD1,TRBV28,TRBJ1-6,-,TGTGCCAGCACCGGACAGGTTTCTTCCTATAATTCACCCCTCCACTTT,CASTGQVSSYNSPLHF
TRBD1,TRBV5-6,TRBJ2-3,-,TGTGCCAGCAGCCCCTACCCCCGGGACAGGGTTTTGGATACGCAGTATTTT,CASSPYPRDRVLDTQYF
-,TRBV13,TRBJ2-7,-,TGTGCCAGCAGCTTACGCTCCTACGAGCAGTACTTC,CASSLRSYEQYF
TRBD2,TRBV7-9,TRBJ2-7,-,TGTGCCAGCAGCCCCACAGCGGGATACTACGAGCAGTACTTC,CASSPTAGYYEQYF
TRBD2,TRBV5-1,TRBJ2-7,-,TGCGCCAGCAGCTTGGCTAGCGGGGGCTACGAGCAGTACTTC,CASSLASGGYEQYF
-,TRBV6-5,TRBJ2-7,-,TGTGCCAGCAGTTACTCTGGAGCGAGGGACGAGCAGTACTTC,CASSYSGARDEQYF
-,TRBV30,TRBJ1-5,-,TGTGCCTGGAGTAGTTTGACAGGCTTCAATCAGCCCCAGCATTTT,CAWSSLTGFNQPQHF
-,TRBV28,TRBJ2-7,-,TGTGCCAGCAGTTACAGCTACGAGCAGTACTTC,CASSYSYEQYF
TRBD2,TRBV16,TRBJ2-7,-,TGTGCCAGCAGCCAATCGGGGGGGGTCTCCTACGAGCAGTACTTC,CASSQSGGVSYEQYF
-,TRBV4-1,TRBJ2-2,-,TGCGCCAGCAGCTGGCGGGGATCAGAAACCGGGGAGCTGTTTTTT,CASSWRGSETGELFF
TRBD2,TRBV19,TRBJ2-3,-,TGTGCCAGTACCTCGGGAGGGACTCGTTCCTCCACAGATACGCAGTATTTT,CASTSGGTRSSTDTQYF
-,TRBV19,TRBJ2-7,-,TGTGCCAGTAGTATATCTCGGGGGATAAGCTACGAGCAGTACTTC,CASSISRGISYEQYF
TRBD2,TRBV15,TRBJ2-7,-,TGTGCCACCAGCAGACCACTAGCGGGAGGTTCCTACGAGCAGTACTTC,CATSRPLAGGSYEQYF